A single sample is the source of the 20 T cell receptor beta chains below, sequenced in a study of vaccination and CD4 T cells after COVID-19. Their cognate antigens are unknown. Treatment reported: approximately 11-day PBMC culture with coronavirus spike peptide pools or control peptides (ViraFEST assay). Oncomine TCR Beta short-read sequencing was applied to DNA from cultured CD4+ T cells. TCRdb re-called the PCR reads through MiXCR, storing one row per CDR3 protein. In the table there are 9,500 to 15,000 distinct CDR3 sequences, around half of which are singletons. The sequencing used cultured CD4+ T cells from blood, collected after SARS-CoV-2 vaccination. The receptors originated from a human donor with COVID-19.

The chain links TRBV19 to TRBJ1-2; TRBD1 aligns across 7 bases. Germline CDR1 and CDR2: LNHDA and SQIVND (reference sequence). The CDR3 length is 14 residues. The junction had 8 bases not matched to a gene; V was cut back by 3 bases and J by 7 bases. The CDR3 protein is CASSIRDRASGYTF. The CDR3, as DNA: TGTGCCAGTAGTATCCGCGACAGGGCGAGTGGCTACACCTTC.

This clonotype appeared a single time. The chain links TRBV20-1 to TRBJ2-3, with D possibly being TRBD2 (7 bases). This CDR3 has 14 residues. Trimming left V 5 bases short and J 2 bases short, with 14 bases between. Germline-derived CDR1 and CDR2 are DFQATT and SNEGSKA (reference sequence). In nucleotides, the CDR3 is TGCAGTGCTCTCTGGGGGGGGCTCACAGATACGCAGTATTTT. Translation: CSALWGGLTDTQYF.

This clonotype was seen a handful of times. The rearrangement links TRBV28 to TRBJ1-6, with TRBD1 matching 9 bases. J lost 7 bases, V lost 5 bases, and 12 bases had no gene match. Germline loops: CDR1 MDHEN, CDR2 SYDVKM. The CDR3 is made up of 17 amino acids. The CDR3 loop reads CASSAATGGLRNSPLHF. Here the CDR3 DNA reads TGTGCCAGCAGTGCAGCTACAGGGGGCTTACGGAATTCACCCCTCCACTTT.

This clonotype was seen a handful of times. This chain links TRBV7-9 with TRBJ1-5, with D possibly matching TRBD1 (5 bases). Germline V gene sequence: CDR1 SEHNR, CDR2 FQNEAQ (reference sequence). Trimming cost V 1 base and J 4 bases, with 8 bases left between them. This CDR3 is 14 amino acids long. The CDR3 nucleotides are TGTGCCAGCAGCTTAGGGTCAGGGAATCAGCCCCAGCATTTT. Amino acids: CASSLGSGNQPQHF. The complete variable domain, with remaining parts taken from reference TRBV7-9 and TRBJ1-5, reads DTGVSQNPRHKITKRGQNVTFRCDPISEHNRLYWYRQTLGQGPEFLTYFQNEAQLEKSRLLSDRFSAERPKGSFSTLEIQRTEQGDSAMYLCASSLGSGNQPQHFGDGTRLSIL.

This rearrangement joins TRBV7-9 to TRBJ2-7; 11 bases line up with TRBD2. The CDR3 totals 18 residues. The V gene's germline CDR1 is SEHNR and CDR2 FQNEAQ (reference sequence). The ends lost 5 bases at V and 0 bases at J; junction bases unmatched: 12. The CDR3 sequence is CASSPRGLAGGPSYEQYF. CDR3 sequence (DNA): TGTGCCAGCAGCCCCCGGGGCCTAGCGGGGGGCCCCTCCTACGAGCAGTACTTC.

This clonotype has more than one count but fewer than ten. Its ends do not fully match the called genes, so a read error is possible. The rearrangement joins TRBV12-3 or TRBV12-4 to TRBJ1-5; D unclear. The CDR3 has 15 amino acids. CDR3 loop: CTSSRRASNGQPQHF. The DNA of the CDR3 is TGTACCAGCAGCAGACGGGCCTCCAATGGGCAGCCCCAGCATTTT.

This clonotype was seen more than once but under ten times. The J gene is TRBJ2-5, the V gene TRBV10-3, with D tentatively TRBD2 (6 bases). The germline V gene has CDR1 ENHRY and CDR2 SYGVKD. Trimming took off 2 bases at V and 7 bases at J, with 14 bases between the two ends. This CDR3 contains 14 residues. The CDR3 loop reads CAISESLGAGTQYF. Here the CDR3 DNA reads TGTGCCATCAGTGAGAGCCTGGGAGCGGGGACCCAGTACTTC.

The chain combines TRBV24-1 with TRBJ2-3; tentatively, D is TRBD1 or TRBD2 (5 bases each). This CDR3 has 17 amino acids. The V end lost 2 bases, the J end lost 2 bases, and 16 bases lay between the germline ends. Per the germline V gene, CDR1 is KGHDR and CDR2 is SFDVKD. The CDR3 protein is CATSDSRDRPITDTQYF. As DNA, the CDR3 is TGTGCCACCAGTGATTCCCGGGACCGCCCTATCACAGATACGCAGTATTTT.

A few counts support this clonotype. The chain employs TRBV6-1 and TRBJ1-5; D gene ambiguous. Germline V gene data show CDR1 as MNHNS and CDR2 as SASEGT. Trimming took 0 bases from V and 7 from J, leaving 7 bases between them. The CDR3 totals 13 residues. CDR3 amino acids: CASSEALGQPQHF. DNA for the CDR3: TGTGCCAGCAGTGAAGCGCTTGGGCAGCCCCAGCATTTT.

The CDR3 region is CASSRGGTSGIQYF. The CDR3 coding sequence is TGTGCCAGCAGCCGTGGGGGGACTAGCGGCATTCAGTACTTC. The chain employs TRBV7-9 and TRBJ2-4; 11 bases align to TRBD2. The junction had 6 bases not matched to a gene; V was cut back by 5 bases and J by 9 bases. The CDR3 runs 14 residues. The germline gives CDR1 SEHNR, CDR2 FQNEAQ (reference sequence).

The chain couples TRBV6-5 to TRBJ2-5; the match to TRBD2 covers 10 bases. Germline values: CDR1 MNHEY, CDR2 SVGAGI. With V trimmed by 2 bases and J by 2 bases, 11 bases remained unmatched. CDR3 length equals 18 residues. CDR3 region: CASSYSPGTSAIQETQYF. CDR3 DNA: TGTGCCAGCAGTTACAGTCCGGGGACTAGCGCTATACAAGAGACCCAGTACTTC.

J is TRBJ2-1 and V is TRBV7-2; D ambiguous. The CDR3 has 11 residues. CDR1 and CDR2 (germline): SGHTA, FQGNSA. V lost 0 bases, J lost 9 bases, and 3 bases lay in between. The chain's CDR3 is CASSLAGEQFF. The CDR3 nucleotides are TGTGCCAGCAGCTTAGCGGGTGAGCAGTTCTTC.

V usage is TRBV7-9 and J usage is TRBJ1-2; 8 positions agree with TRBD1. V trimming: 5 bases; J trimming: 2 bases; junction bases outside the gene matches: 7. CDR1 and CDR2 from the germline V gene are SEHNR and FQNEAQ (reference sequence). The CDR3 contains 15 residues. The CDR3 sequence: CASSEDRQGNYGYTF. The DNA for the CDR3 is TGTGCCAGCAGCGAAGACAGACAGGGGAACTATGGCTACACCTTC.

The chain is built from TRBV6-1 and TRBJ2-1; D may be TRBD1 or TRBD2 (6 bases each). Deletions cut 11 bases from V and 0 bases from J, with 11 bases between. Per germline, CDR1 MNHNS and CDR2 SASEGT. The CDR3 length is 13 residues. Here the CDR3 reads CASTGASYNEQFF. The CDR3 region has the DNA TGTGCCTCCACGGGGGCCTCCTACAATGAGCAGTTCTTC.

This clonotype was seen a single time. For the CDR3, the DNA is TGCAGTGCTAGAGTAGGTAGCGGGCGGGCCGAAACGCAGTATTTT. Its translation: CSARVGSGRAETQYF. The V gene is TRBV20-1, the J gene TRBJ2-3, with 7 bases identical to TRBD2. CDR3 length equals 15 residues. Trimming took 1 base from V and 9 from J; bases not matched to a gene: 13. CDR1 DFQATT and CDR2 SNEGSKA come from the germline V gene (reference sequence).

The chain carries TRBV7-9 and TRBJ2-5; D tentatively fits TRBD1 or TRBD2 (5 bases each). V dropped 5 bases and J dropped 3 bases, with 13 bases sitting between them. The CDR3 is made up of 14 amino acids. The germline CDR1 and CDR2 sequences are SEHNR and FQNEAQ (reference sequence). The DNA of the CDR3 is TGTGCCAGCAGCCGATCCGGGGCCAAAGAGACCCAGTACTTC. Its translation: CASSRSGAKETQYF.

The rearrangement links TRBV6-1 to TRBJ2-7; D might be TRBD1 (6 bases). The germline CDR1 and CDR2 sequences are MNHNS and SASEGT. The CDR3 runs to 15 residues. V was cut by 9 bases and J by 0 bases, with 18 bases left in between. CDR3 coding DNA: TGTGCCAGGAGCAGGGGAGACAGGAGCTCCTACGAGCAGTACTTC. It specifies CARSRGDRSSYEQYF.

This chain uses TRBV5-4 with TRBJ1-1; D is uncertain. The CDR3 extends over 13 amino acids. V gave up 0 bases and J gave up 1 base, with 4 bases separating them. Germline lookup yields CDR1 SGHNT and CDR2 YYREEE (reference sequence). The CDR3 reads CASSLVSNTEAFF. Written as DNA, the CDR3 is TGTGCCAGCAGCTTGGTCTCGAACACTGAAGCTTTCTTT.

This clonotype was seen only a few times. The chain employs TRBV20-1 and TRBJ2-7; D tentatively reads TRBD1 or TRBD2 (6 bases each). V was pared by 6 bases and J by 2 bases, with 11 bases between. The germline V gene encodes CDR1 DFQATT and CDR2 SNEGSKA (reference sequence). CDR3 length equals 12 residues. The chain's CDR3 is CSAPEGAYEQYF. DNA of the CDR3: TGCAGTGCCCCGGAGGGGGCCTACGAGCAGTACTTC.

The chain employs TRBV11-2 and TRBJ2-7; 9 bases are a match to TRBD2. The CDR3 extends over 17 amino acids. Germline CDR1 SGHAT, CDR2 FQNNGV. V lost 3 bases and J lost 5; bases outside the gene matches: 14. CDR3 protein: CASSFGRTAGGDNEQYF. As DNA, the CDR3 is TGTGCCAGCAGCTTTGGACGTACTGCGGGGGGGGACAACGAGCAGTACTTC.